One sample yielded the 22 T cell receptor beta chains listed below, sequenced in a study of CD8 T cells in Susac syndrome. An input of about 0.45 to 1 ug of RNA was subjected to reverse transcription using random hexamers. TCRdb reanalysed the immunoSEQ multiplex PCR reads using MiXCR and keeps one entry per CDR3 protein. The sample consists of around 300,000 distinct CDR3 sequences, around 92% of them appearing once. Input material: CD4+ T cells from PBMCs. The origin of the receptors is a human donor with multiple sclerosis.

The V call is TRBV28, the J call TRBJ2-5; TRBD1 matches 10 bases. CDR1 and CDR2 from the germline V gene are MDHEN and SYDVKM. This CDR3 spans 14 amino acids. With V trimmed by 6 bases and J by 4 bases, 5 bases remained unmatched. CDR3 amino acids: CASRATGGAETQYF. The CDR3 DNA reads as TGTGCCAGCAGGGCGACAGGGGGCGCAGAGACCCAGTACTTC.

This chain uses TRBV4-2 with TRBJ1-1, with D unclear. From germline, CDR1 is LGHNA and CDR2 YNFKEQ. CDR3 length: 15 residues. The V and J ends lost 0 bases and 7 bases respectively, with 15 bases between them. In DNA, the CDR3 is TGTGCCAGCAGCCAAGATCTTAACCGGATCGGTGAAGCTTTCTTT. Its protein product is CASSQDLNRIGEAFF.

Here the CDR3 reads CASSLDRALRNYGYTF. CDR3 bases: TGTGCCAGCAGCTTAGACAGGGCCCTAAGGAACTATGGCTACACCTTC. The chain has TRBV7-2 and TRBJ1-2; TRBD1 is a possible D gene (6 bases). Trimming cost V 1 base and J 2 bases, with 14 bases left between them. Germline V gene data show CDR1 as SGHTA and CDR2 as FQGNSA. The length of the CDR3 is 16 residues. The complete variable domain, with remaining parts taken from reference TRBV7-2 and TRBJ1-2, reads GAGVSQSPSNKVTEKGKDVELRCDPISGHTALYWYRQSLGQGLEFLIYFQGNSAPDKSGLPSDRFSAERTGGSVSTLTIQRTQQEDSAVYLCASSLDRALRNYGYTFGSGTRLTVV.

In DNA, the CDR3 is TGCAGCTTCCAACTAGCGGGAGAGGGTGAGCAGTTCTTC. Its protein is CSFQLAGEGEQFF. The chain couples TRBV29-1 to TRBJ2-1; 11 positions match TRBD2. V shed 8 bases, J shed 9 bases, and the junction held 9 bases outside the gene matches. In germline, CDR1 is SQVTM, CDR2 ANQGSEA. CDR3 length equals 13 residues.

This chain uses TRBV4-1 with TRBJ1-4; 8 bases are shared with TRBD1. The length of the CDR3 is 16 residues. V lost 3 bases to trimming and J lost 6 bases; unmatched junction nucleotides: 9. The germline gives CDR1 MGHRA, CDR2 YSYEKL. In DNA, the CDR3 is TGCGCCAGCAGCCACCGCCCGGACAGGGTCGATGAAAAACTGTTTTTT. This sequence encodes CASSHRPDRVDEKLFF.

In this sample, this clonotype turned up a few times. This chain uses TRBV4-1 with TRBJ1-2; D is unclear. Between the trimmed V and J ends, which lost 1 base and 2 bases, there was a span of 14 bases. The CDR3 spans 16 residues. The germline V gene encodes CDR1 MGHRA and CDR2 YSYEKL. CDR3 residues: CASSQVVQGSNYGYTF. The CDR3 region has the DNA TGCGCCAGCAGCCAAGTCGTCCAAGGGTCCAACTATGGCTACACCTTC.

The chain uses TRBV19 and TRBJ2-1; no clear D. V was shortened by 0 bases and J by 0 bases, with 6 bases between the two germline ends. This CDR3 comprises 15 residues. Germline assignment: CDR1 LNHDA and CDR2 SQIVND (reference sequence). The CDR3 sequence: CASSIDSSSYNEQFF. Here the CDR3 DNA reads TGTGCCAGTAGTATAGACAGCAGCTCCTACAATGAGCAGTTCTTC.

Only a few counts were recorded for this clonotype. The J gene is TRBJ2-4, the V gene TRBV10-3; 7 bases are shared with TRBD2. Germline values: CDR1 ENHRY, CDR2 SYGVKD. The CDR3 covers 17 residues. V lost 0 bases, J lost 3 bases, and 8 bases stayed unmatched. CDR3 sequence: CAISESLQRGNKNIQYF. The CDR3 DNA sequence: TGTGCCATCAGTGAGTCTTTGCAGCGGGGTAACAAAAACATTCAGTACTTC.

This CDR3 is CASSVYVSGEIYEQYF. CDR3 in DNA: TGTGCCAGCAGCGTATACGTCAGCGGGGAGATCTACGAGCAGTACTTC. The chain couples TRBV9 to TRBJ2-7; 7 bases align to TRBD2. Germline lookup yields CDR1 SGDLS and CDR2 YYNGEE. V was pared by 1 base and J by 3 bases, with 10 bases of the junction left unmatched. The CDR3 consists of 16 residues.

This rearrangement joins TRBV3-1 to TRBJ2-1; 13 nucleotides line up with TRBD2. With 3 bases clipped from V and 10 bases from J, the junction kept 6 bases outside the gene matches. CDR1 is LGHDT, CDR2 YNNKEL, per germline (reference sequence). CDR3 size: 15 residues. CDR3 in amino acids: CASSHTSGRGGEQFF. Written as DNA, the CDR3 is TGTGCCAGCAGCCACACTAGCGGGAGGGGGGGGGAGCAGTTCTTC.

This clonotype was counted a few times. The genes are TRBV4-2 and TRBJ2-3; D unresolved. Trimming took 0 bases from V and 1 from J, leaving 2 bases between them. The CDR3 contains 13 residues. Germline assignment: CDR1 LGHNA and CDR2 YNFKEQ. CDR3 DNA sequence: TGTGCCAGCAGCCAAGATCGCACAGATACGCAGTATTTT. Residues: CASSQDRTDTQYF.

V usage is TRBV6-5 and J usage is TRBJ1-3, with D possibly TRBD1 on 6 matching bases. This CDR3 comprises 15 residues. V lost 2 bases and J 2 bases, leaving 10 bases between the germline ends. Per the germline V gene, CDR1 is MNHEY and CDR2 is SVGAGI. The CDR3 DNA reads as TGTGCCAGCAGTTACGGAGGGGGGGCTGGAAACACCATATATTTT. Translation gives CASSYGGGAGNTIYF.

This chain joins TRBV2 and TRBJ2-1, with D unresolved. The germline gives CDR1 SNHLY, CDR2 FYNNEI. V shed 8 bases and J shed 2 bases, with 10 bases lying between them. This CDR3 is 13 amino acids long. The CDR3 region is CASLSLPYNEQFF. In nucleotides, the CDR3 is TGTGCCAGCTTATCCTTGCCCTACAATGAGCAGTTCTTC.

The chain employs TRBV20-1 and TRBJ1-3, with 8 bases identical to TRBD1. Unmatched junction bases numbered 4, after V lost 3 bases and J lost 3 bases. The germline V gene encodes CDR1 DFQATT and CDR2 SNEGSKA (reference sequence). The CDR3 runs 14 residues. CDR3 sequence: CSARSTGVGNTIYF. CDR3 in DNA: TGCAGTGCTAGGTCGACAGGGGTTGGAAACACCATATATTTT.

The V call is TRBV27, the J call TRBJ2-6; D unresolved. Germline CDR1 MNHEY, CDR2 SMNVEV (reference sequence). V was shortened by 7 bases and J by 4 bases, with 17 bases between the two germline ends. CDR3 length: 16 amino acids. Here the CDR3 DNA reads TGTGCCAGCACCCTTAAGGTCAGATGGGGGGCCAACGTCCTGACTTTC. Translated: CASTLKVRWGANVLTF.

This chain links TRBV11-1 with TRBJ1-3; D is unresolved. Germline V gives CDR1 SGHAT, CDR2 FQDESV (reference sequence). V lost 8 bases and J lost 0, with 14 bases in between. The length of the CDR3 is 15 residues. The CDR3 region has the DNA TGTGCCAGCCGACGAAACCATAACTCTGGAAACACCATATATTTT. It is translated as CASRRNHNSGNTIYF. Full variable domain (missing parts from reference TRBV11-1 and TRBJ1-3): EAEVAQSPRYKITEKSQAVAFWCDPISGHATLYWYRQILGQGPELLVQFQDESVVDDSQLPKDRFSAERLKGVDSTLKIQPAELGDSAMYLCASRRNHNSGNTIYFGEGSWLTVV.

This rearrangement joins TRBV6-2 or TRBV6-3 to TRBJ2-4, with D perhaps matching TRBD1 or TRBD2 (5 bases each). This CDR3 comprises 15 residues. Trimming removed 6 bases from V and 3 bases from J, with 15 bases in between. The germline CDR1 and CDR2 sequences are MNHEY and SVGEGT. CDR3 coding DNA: TGTGCCAGCAGACCGGGACCTGGGGGCAAAAACATTCAGTACTTC. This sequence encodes CASRPGPGGKNIQYF.

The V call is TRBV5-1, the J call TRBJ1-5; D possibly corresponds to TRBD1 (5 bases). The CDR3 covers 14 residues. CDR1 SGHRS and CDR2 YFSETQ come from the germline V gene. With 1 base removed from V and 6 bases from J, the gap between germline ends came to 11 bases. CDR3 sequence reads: CASSLLGGSQPQHF. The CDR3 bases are TGCGCCAGCAGCTTGTTGGGGGGATCTCAGCCCCAGCATTTT.

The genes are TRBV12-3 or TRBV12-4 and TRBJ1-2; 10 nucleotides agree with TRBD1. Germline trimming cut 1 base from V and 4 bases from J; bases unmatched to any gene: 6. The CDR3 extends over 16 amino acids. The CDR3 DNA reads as TGTGCCAGCAGTTTAGGACAGGGGGCGCGAGGCTATGGCTACACCTTC. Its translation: CASSLGQGARGYGYTF.

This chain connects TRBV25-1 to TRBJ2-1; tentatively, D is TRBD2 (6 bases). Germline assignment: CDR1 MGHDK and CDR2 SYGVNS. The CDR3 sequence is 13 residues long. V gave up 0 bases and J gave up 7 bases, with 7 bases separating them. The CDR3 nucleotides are TGTGCCAGCAGTGAATATGGGGGGAATGAGCAGTTCTTC. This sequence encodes CASSEYGGNEQFF.

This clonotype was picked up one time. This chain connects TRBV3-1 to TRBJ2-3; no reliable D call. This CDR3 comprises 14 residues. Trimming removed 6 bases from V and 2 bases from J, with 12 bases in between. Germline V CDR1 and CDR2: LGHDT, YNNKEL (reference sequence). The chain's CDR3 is CASSISLNTDTQYF. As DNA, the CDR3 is TGTGCCAGCAGTATCTCACTAAACACAGATACGCAGTATTTT.

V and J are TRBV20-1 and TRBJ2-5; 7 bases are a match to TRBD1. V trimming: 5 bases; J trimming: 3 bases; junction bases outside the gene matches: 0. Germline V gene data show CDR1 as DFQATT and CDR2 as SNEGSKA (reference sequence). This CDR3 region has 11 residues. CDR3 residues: CSAGTEETQYF. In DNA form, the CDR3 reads TGCAGTGCTGGGACAGAAGAGACCCAGTACTTC.